This T cell receptor (beta chain) was captured by sequencing in a study of CD8+ T cells in alopecia areata. The authors sorted CD4+ and CD8+ T cells from PBMCs. About this clone itself: Its specificity is unknown.

TCR sequencing used cDNA made by reverse transcription of extracted RNA. Using immunoSEQ multiplex PCR, the repertoire was profiled, and TCRdb retains in-frame clones only, with some absent. This table has 93,000 or so clones, 55% appearing once. Germline assignment: CDR1 SGHVS and CDR2 FQNEAQ. V gave up 2 bases and J gave up 6 bases, with 10 bases separating them. CDR3 length equals 13 residues. Whole-study results and caveats: Lesional scalp exceeded normal scalp in clonality, especially in alopecia totalis/universalis. Possibly as an HLA-related effect, TCR sharing across patients appeared less clear than in mice. Scalp sample sequencing also detects resident alphabeta T cells of normal skin.

The rearrangement links TRBV7-8 to TRBJ1-2; D is unresolved. Sample: CD4+ T cells sorted from blood. This receptor was taken from a human donor in good health. The CDR3 bases are TGTGCCAGCAGCTTAATCGAGGCCGATGGCTACACCTTC. Translating it yields CASSLIEADGYTF.